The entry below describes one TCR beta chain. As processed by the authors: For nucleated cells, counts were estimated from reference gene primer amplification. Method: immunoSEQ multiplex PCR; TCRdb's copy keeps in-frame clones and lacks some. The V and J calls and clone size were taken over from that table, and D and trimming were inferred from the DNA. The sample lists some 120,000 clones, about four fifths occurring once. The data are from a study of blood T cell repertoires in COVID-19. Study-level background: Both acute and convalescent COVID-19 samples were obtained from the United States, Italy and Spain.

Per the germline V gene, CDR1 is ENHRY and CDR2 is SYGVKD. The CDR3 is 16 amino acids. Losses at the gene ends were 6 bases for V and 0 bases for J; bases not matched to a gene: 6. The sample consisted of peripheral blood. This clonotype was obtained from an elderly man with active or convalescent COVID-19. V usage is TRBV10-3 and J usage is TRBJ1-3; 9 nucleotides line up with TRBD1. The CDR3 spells CAIRTGTGSSGNTIYF. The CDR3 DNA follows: TGTGCCATCAGGACCGGGACAGGGTCCTCTGGAAACACCATATATTTT.